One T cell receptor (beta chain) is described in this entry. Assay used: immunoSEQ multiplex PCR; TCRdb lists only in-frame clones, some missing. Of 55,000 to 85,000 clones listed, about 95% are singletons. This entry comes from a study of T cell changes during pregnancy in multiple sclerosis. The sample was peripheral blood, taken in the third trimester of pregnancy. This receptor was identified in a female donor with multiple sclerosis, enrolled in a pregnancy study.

The CDR3 coding sequence is TGCGCCAGCATCGCGGGGGGTGTTGAAGATACGCAGTATTTT. It translates to CASIAGGVEDTQYF. The chain is built from TRBV5-1 and TRBJ2-3; 8 nucleotides line up with TRBD2. The CDR3 totals 14 residues. Germline CDR1 is SGHRS and CDR2 is YFSETQ. V gave up 6 bases and J gave up 5 bases; unmatched junction bases: 8.